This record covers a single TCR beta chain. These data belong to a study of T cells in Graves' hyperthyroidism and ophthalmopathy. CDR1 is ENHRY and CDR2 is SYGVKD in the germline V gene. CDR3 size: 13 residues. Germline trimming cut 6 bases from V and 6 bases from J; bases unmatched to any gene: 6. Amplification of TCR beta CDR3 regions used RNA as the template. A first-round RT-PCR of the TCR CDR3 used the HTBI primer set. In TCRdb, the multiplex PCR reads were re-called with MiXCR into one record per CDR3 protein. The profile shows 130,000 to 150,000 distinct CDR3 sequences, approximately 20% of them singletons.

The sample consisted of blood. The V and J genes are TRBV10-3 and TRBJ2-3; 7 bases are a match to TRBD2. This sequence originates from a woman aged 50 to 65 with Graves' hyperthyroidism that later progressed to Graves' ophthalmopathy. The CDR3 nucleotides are TGTGCCATCAGCGCGGGGGTCCCCGATACGCAGTATTTT. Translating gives CAISAGVPDTQYF.